A selection of T cell receptor beta chains follows, all from one sample in a study of metastatic and nonmetastatic thyroid tumors. TCRdb re-called the PCR reads through MiXCR. The sample lists 65,000 to 70,000 clones; about 14% were seen once. The sample comprised blood. The receptor source for this set is a male donor with papillary thyroid cancer or a benign thyroid nodule (not recorded which). Some clones in this sample may be carry-over from other donors' samples. The CDR3 runs from the conserved cysteine through the conserved F or W. A D gene is named only where the DNA matches it firmly. Rows give clone size only sometimes, using once, few, many, or a class for an expanded clone.

>NA|TRBJ2-7|many|TRBV19
CASSYPGGFNEQYF
TGTGCCAGTAGTTATCCAGGGGGGTTCAACGAGCAGTACTTC
>NA|TRBJ1-2|NA|TRBV7-3
CASSPNVDGGYGYIF
TGTGCCAGCAGCCCTAACGTGGACGGGGGTTATGGCTACATCTTC
>NA|TRBJ1-3|many|TRBV4-1
CASSFTRGLVGNTIYF
TGCGCCAGCAGCTTCACAAGGGGATTGGTTGGAAACACCATATATTTT
>NA|TRBJ1-5|many|TRBV11-3
CASSPRIGGSYSNQPQHF
TGTGCCAGCAGCCCACGTATAGGGGGTTCATATAGCAATCAGCCCCAGCATTTT
>TRBD2|TRBJ2-1|many|TRBV5-1
CASSYGLAGDHNEQFF
TGCGCCAGCAGCTACGGACTAGCGGGAGATCACAATGAGCAGTTCTTC
>NA|TRBJ2-7|many|TRBV7-2
CASSLGQTEQYF
TGTGCCAGCAGCTTAGGACAGACCGAGCAGTACTTC
>TRBD1|TRBJ1-5|many|TRBV6-1
CASRDPTGAPQPQHF
TGTGCCAGCAGAGACCCGACAGGGGCGCCTCAGCCCCAGCATTTT
>NA|TRBJ1-1|many|TRBV7-9
CASSLGQIEAFF
TGTGCCAGCAGCTTAGGCCAGATTGAAGCTTTCTTT
>TRBD2|TRBJ2-5|many|TRBV9
CASSPSGSIKTQYF
TGTGCCAGCAGCCCTAGCGGGAGTATAAAGACCCAGTACTTC
>NA|TRBJ1-2|many|TRBV28
CASSYRAGYTF
TGTGCCAGCAGTTACAGGGCGGGCTACACCTTC